This TCR beta chain was found in a study of blood T cell repertoires in COVID-19. Study summary: Donors in the United States, Italy and Spain gave samples during acute or convalescent COVID-19. The cDNA or gDNA used as material had been derived from T cells, B-cell-depleted T cells, or PBMCs.

In the original analysis: Reference gene primer amplification yielded estimated nucleated cell counts. Sequencing used immunoSEQ multiplex PCR; TCRdb keeps in-frame clones, though not all of them. V and J calls and clone size follow that table, whereas D and trimming were derived from the DNA. Of about 240,000 clones in the sample, roughly 90% were seen once. V was pared by 4 bases and J by 3 bases, with 4 bases between. Germline CDR1 LNHDA, CDR2 SQIVND (reference sequence). The CDR3 loop spans 11 amino acids. This TCR was recovered from a man between 60 and 75 years old with acute or convalescent COVID-19. The sequencing sample was made of peripheral blood. V gene TRBV19 combines with J gene TRBJ2-7; D is unclear. The CDR3 nucleotides read TGTGCCAGTAGTAGTCGCTACGAGCAGTACTTC. It specifies CASSSRYEQYF.